Listed here is a single T cell receptor beta chain. This entry belongs to a study of T-cell memory formation after mild COVID-19. MiXCR, applied by TCRdb to the 5' RACE reads, yields one record per CDR3 protein. This sample yields a few hundred thousand distinct CDR3 sequences, of which roughly 23% are seen a single time; around 12% belongs to the top ten. The CDR3 is made up of 13 amino acids. Germline loops: CDR1 MGHRA, CDR2 YSYEKL. The V end lost 1 base, the J end lost 4 bases, and 8 bases lay between the germline ends. Sequencing used PBMCs or a T cell subset sorted from them (not recorded which). The receptor was derived from an adult woman who had mild COVID-19 (a few samples of this study predate the infection). Cell type and time point are not known. V usage is TRBV4-1 and J usage is TRBJ2-7; D is undetermined. The CDR3 sequence: CASSQAGRYEQYF. The DNA of the CDR3 is TGCGCCAGCAGCCAAGCTGGCCGTTACGAGCAGTACTTC.